The source of this T cell receptor (beta chain) is a study of blood T cell repertoires in COVID-19. The data were produced by immunoSEQ multiplex PCR, yet TCRdb's version contains in-frame clones alone and is incomplete. The sample lists roughly 200,000 clones, 80% to 90% occurring once. The CDR3 extends over 14 amino acids. Deletions cut 4 bases from V and 8 bases from J, with 17 bases between. In germline, CDR1 is SEHNR, CDR2 FQNEAQ (reference sequence). Material: peripheral blood. This TCR derives from a man aged 18 to 35 with active or convalescent COVID-19. The gene calls are TRBV7-9 and TRBJ1-2; D is unresolved. The CDR3 DNA is TGTGCCAGCAGCTCCGCCACGGGGTCCCGGGGCTACACCTTC. Translation: CASSSATGSRGYTF.